Reported below is one T cell receptor (beta chain). This clone is a singleton in its sample. This receptor's antigen is unknown. Base qualities are not at hand, and no much larger clone is one base apart. The library was made by the immunoSEQ multiplex PCR assay. For the multiplex PCR, a mixture combining 60 forward primers for TCR Vbeta segments and 13 reverse primers for TCR Jbeta segments was used. The CDR3 region of rearranged TCR beta genes was amplified from genomic DNA by a multiplex PCR assay. The amplified TCR beta libraries were sequenced on the Illumina HiSeq System as 87-base-pair reads. The authors' pipeline ran thus. A later analysis counted about 82 million unique TCR beta chains across the 650 to 700 repertoires, and roughly 10 million of these chains were shared by at least two donors. Raw reads were error-corrected and collapsed into unique sequences by a nearest-neighbor algorithm in which closely related sequences were merged to remove PCR and sequencing errors. Alignment of CDR3 sequences to IMGT reference sequences was used to assign V, D and J gene segments. For a sequence to be retained, a match of at least six nucleotides was required to both a V gene segment and a J gene segment. A rearrangement counted as productive if the CDR3 had no stop codons and remained in frame with V and J, and every other rearrangement counted as non-productive. CDR3 was defined according to IMGT convention as the region running from the second conserved V-encoded cysteine to the conserved J-encoded phenylalanine. In an earlier analysis of 500 to 650 of the donors, sequences lacking an unambiguous match to a single V gene segment were excluded. In an earlier analysis of around 600 of the donors, V segments were called functional above 56.7% productive rearrangements and were called segregating when the between-donor standard deviation exceeded 5%. A statistical classification framework was built for diagnosing cytomegalovirus status from the catalog of TCR beta chain sequences. V and J gene assignment, in a later analysis, came from comparing TCR nucleotide sequences with IMGT/GENE-DB human TR gene sequences. The TCRdist pipeline was used in a later analysis to assign CDR3 sequences and most-parsimonious VDJ recombination scenarios. In a later analysis, each TCR beta chain was defined by its CDR3 amino acid sequence together with its V-gene family, and reads lacking a unique V-gene family were excluded. To address suspected cross-contamination and a sequencing artifact, a later analysis removed some 620 highly shared, low-generation-probability nucleotide sequences. For each public chain, a later analysis derived a clonal expansion index from normalized ranks of inferred template counts within each repertoire. Generation probabilities in a later analysis came from a VDJ recombination model fitted to out-of-frame rearrangements, and those results were checked against IGoR. Hypergeometric tests were used in a later analysis to score TCR-TCR, TCR-HLA and TCR-CMV co-occurrence, with a repertoire-size bias correction applied to the TCR pairs. In a later analysis, false discovery rates were estimated by permuting HLA or CMV assignments 20 times. In a later analysis, co-occurring TCRs were grouped using DBSCAN, with TCRdist sequence similarity added in when clustering inside HLA-allele-positive subsets. Repertoires with fewer than 30,000 or more than 120,000 public chains were left out of co-occurrence clustering, as were a handful of repertoires with anomalous nucleotide sharing. TCRdb retrieved this table from immuneACCESS and kept in-frame rearrangements only. Not all clones are present; in checked studies, unresolved V genes account for under half, and no reason is known for the remainder. V and J calls and clone size are those listed in that table; D and trimming were worked out from the DNA. For this sample there are about 93,000 clones; 78% appear just once. Over 3% of the sample belongs to the ten largest clones.

This specimen belongs to a study of cytomegalovirus exposure and HLA in healthy donors (TCRdb year 2017). With regard to the full study: In an earlier analysis of 587 of the donors, about 260 Gb of sequence data and 95 million to 130 million unique TCR beta sequences from 150 million to 200 million T cells were reported. An early release that covered more than 550 HLA-typed donors contained approximately 300 gigabases of sequencing data and around 85 million unique TCR sequences. Of the 300 to 500 genotyped donors, more than 75% were placed in the genetic ancestry cluster associated with self-reported Caucasian donors. The aim of the study was to test whether cataloging public T cell receptors could identify signatures of past pathogen exposure. The T cell repertoires of 550 to 850 subjects were profiled by immunosequencing and related to cytomegalovirus serostatus. Besides the first cohort of hundreds of subjects, a separate validation cohort made up of over 95 different subjects was used. To predict cytomegalovirus infection status, the study combined high-throughput TCR immunosequencing, statistical association of individual TCRs with disease status, and machine learning. In a later analysis, previously published TCR beta repertoires from 666 donors were re-analyzed and high-resolution HLA genotyping was added so that TCR occurrence patterns could be studied. The later analysis used no new phenotypic data to find candidate immune exposures, relying instead on TCR beta sequences and their occurrence across donors. An earlier analysis of 500 to 750 of the donors applied high-throughput TCR beta sequencing to assess whether each TCR beta V gene segment acted as functional or pseudogenic. Donor age, sex, ethnicity and CMV serostatus were compiled together with the repertoire data. Genome-wide SNP genotypes for about 65% of the roughly 670 donors were used in a later genetic analysis, which treated that subset as a discovery cohort. All discovery cohort repertoires had been generated using a single sequencing platform. HLA typing covered class I and class II loci at four-digit resolution. Typing coverage varied by locus: about 620-640 donors for A, B, C, DRB1 and DQB1; approximately 500 for DQA1; about 600 for DPA1; 450 to 480 for DPB1. Roughly five DR-DQ haplotypes were treated as single units for association and clustering because of strong linkage in the cohort. Among about 360 genotyped donors of the cohort, an average of around 240,000 unique TCR beta nucleotide sequences were sequenced per donor, roughly 20% of them non-productive.

Summary of the overall study and its limitations: An association between a missense DCLRE1C variant and V-gene and J-gene trimming of TCR beta chains was found in a later genetic analysis and replicated in an independent cohort. Because some donors lacked HLA typing at each locus, the association tests relied only on the typed subset. In the study, some 160 TCR beta chains were listed as associated with cytomegalovirus. Correlated functional status among segregating V segments might reflect linkage disequilibrium, but an unknown experimental factor could not be ruled out. Several of the top co-occurrence clusters appeared to be linked to parvovirus B19, influenza, CMV and Epstein-Barr virus, according to a later analysis. Because counts were too low, around 18 rarely observed V segments, including chromosome 9 orphons, were left out of the earlier analysis of about 500 of the donors. A later analysis found that most CMV-associated TCR beta chains appeared HLA-restricted, with HLA associations seemingly driven largely by CMV exposure. At a false discovery rate of 0.05, a later analysis linked 16,951 TCR beta sequences to specific HLA alleles. According to a later analysis, TCR association rates differed among HLA loci, with DRB1 alleles showing the most associated TCRs and HLA-C alleles showing the fewest. According to the authors, the approach could potentially be generalized to other disease states and immunological phenotypes. In this cohort, only TCR beta chains were sequenced, and detectable features were limited by the absence of alpha or paired-chain data. Most TCR sequences were observed very rarely across donors, whereas some public TCRs were present in many individuals. When HLA alleles, especially DR and DQ, strongly co-occurred, TCR associations were difficult to assign to individual alleles. A further reported finding was that TCR beta sequences accurately predicted the HLA-A and HLA-B alleles for most subjects in the first cohort. In both the original and validation cohorts, the classifier was reported to diagnose cytomegalovirus status with high specificity and sensitivity. A cluster of highly shared sequence variants was judged likely to represent a technical artifact of the sequencing pipeline. In a later analysis, HLA-associated TCR beta chains showed more clonal expansion and lower generation probabilities than non-associated chains that were equally common. In a later genetic analysis, fewer N-insertions in productive TCRs were reported among donors in an Asian-associated ancestry cluster than the roughly 700-donor mean. Sequencing depth was assumed to be roughly uniform across donors in the presence/absence analyses, though that assumption may not hold. Immune exposure information for the cohort was limited to CMV serostatus. In vitro tests confirmed that a few of the cytomegalovirus-associated TCR beta chains recognize cytomegalovirus antigens. In an earlier analysis of a few hundred of the donors, most TCR beta V segments were observed in productive rearrangements about 90% or about 30% of the time, broadly matching IMGT annotations.

The cohort comprised some 680 healthy bone marrow donors. Cohort members were all nominally healthy when sampled, although unrecorded immune exposures were likely present. The donor tested CMV seronegative, placing the donor among the 350 or so seronegative members of the cohort. A peripheral blood sample was provided by each donor, and peripheral blood mononuclear cells were used for TCR beta sequencing. The Qiagen DNeasy Blood Extraction Kit was used to extract genomic DNA from the blood cell samples. Input material: PBMCs. The sequence derives from a middle-aged woman in good health and CMV-seronegative.

The CDR3: CASSADRGLRGTF. The DNA reads as follows: TGTGCCAGCAGCGCCGACAGGGGATTAAGGGGCACCTTC. The V and J segments used are TRBV5-4 and TRBJ1-2, and 8 junctional nucleotides match TRBD1. Sequences SGHNT (CDR1) and YYREEE (CDR2) are obtained from the germline V gene (reference sequence). From its cysteine to its phenylalanine, the CDR3 spans 13 amino acids. Just CDR3 DNA is preserved here, 39 bases in frame from base 1. Unmatched junction bases come to 12, with V trimmed by 4 bases and J by 13 bases.